The clone carrying this TCR beta chain was seen more than once but under ten times. In TCRdb, the 5' RACE reads were re-called with MiXCR into one record per CDR3 protein. The data show roughly 350,000 distinct CDR3 sequences, approximately 4% seen once. The sample comes from a study of T cells after yellow fever vaccination. Trimming took off 7 bases at V and 0 bases at J, with 10 bases between the two ends. The CDR3 has 14 residues. Germline V lookup: CDR1 SNHLY, CDR2 FYNNEI. The source was PBMCs, collected 5 days after the yellow fever booster vaccination. This chain links TRBV2 with TRBJ2-1, with a tentative D call TRBD2 (6 bases). This receptor was identified in a man between 18 and 35 years old who received the YFV17D yellow fever vaccine. Here the CDR3 DNA reads TGTGCCAGCATGGGGGGACGCTCCTACAATGAGCAGTTCTTC. This codes for CASMGGRSYNEQFF.